This TCR beta chain derives from a study of T cell responses to AZD1222 COVID-19 vaccine. Sequencing was performed with immunoSEQ multiplex PCR; in TCRdb, only in-frame clones are kept and a portion is missing. The table lists about 120,000 clones, just over 90% of them singletons. V was pared by 4 bases and J by 3 bases, with 20 bases between. The CDR3 sequence is 17 residues long. Per the germline V gene, CDR1 is SGHDN and CDR2 is FVKESK. This TCR came from an adult in good health. The V call is TRBV14, the J call TRBJ2-3, with D perhaps given as TRBD1 or TRBD2 (5 bases each). Material: peripheral blood, obtained on day 0 of AZD1222 vaccination. This CDR3 reads CASSPWGAGLRTDTQYF. The CDR3 DNA reads as TGTGCCAGCAGCCCCTGGGGCGCGGGCCTAAGGACAGATACGCAGTATTTT. Together with reference TRBV14 and TRBJ2-3, the CDR3 gives the full variable domain: EAGVTQFPSHSVIEKGQTVTLRCDPISGHDNLYWYRRVMGKEIKFLLHFVKESKQDESGMPNNRFLAERTGGTYSTLKVQPAELEDSGVYFCASSPWGAGLRTDTQYFGPGTRLTVL.